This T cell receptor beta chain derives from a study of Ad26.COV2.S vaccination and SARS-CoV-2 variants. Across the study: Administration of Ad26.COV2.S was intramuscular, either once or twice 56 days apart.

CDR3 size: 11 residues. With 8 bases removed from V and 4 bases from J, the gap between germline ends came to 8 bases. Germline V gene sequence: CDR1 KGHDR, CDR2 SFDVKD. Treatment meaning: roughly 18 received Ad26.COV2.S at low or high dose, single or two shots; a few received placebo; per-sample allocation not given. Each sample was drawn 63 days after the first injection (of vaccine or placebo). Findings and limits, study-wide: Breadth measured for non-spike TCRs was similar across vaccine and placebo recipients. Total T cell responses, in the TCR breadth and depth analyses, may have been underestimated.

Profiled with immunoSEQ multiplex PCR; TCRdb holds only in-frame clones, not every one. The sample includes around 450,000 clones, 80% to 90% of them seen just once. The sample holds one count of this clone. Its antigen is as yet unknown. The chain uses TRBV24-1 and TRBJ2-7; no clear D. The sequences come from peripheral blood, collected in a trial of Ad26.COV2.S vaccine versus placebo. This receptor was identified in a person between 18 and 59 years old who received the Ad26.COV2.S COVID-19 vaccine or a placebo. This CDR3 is CATNELYEQYF. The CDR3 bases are TGTGCCACCAATGAATTATACGAGCAGTACTTC.